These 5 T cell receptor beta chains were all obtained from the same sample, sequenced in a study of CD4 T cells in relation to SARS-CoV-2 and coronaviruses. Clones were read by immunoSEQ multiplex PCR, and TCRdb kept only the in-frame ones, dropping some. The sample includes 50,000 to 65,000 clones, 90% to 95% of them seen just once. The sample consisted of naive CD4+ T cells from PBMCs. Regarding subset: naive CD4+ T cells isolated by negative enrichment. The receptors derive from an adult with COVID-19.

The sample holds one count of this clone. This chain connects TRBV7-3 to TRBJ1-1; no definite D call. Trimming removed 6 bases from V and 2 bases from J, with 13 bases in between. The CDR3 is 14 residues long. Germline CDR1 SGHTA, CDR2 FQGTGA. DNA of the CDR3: TGTGCCAGCAGGCTATCCGGGAGAAACACTGAAGCTTTCTTT. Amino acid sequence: CASRLSGRNTEAFF.

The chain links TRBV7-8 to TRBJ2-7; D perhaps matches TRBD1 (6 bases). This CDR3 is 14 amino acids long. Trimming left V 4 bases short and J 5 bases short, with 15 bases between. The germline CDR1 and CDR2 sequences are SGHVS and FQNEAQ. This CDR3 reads CASSSFVRGNEQYF. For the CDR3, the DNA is TGTGCCAGCAGCTCCTTCGTCAGGGGAAACGAGCAGTACTTC.

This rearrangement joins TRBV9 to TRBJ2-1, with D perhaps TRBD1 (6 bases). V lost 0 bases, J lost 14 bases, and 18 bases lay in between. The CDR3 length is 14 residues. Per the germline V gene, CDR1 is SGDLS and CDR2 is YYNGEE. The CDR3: CASSVGGTQNGEFF. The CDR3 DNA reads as TGTGCCAGCAGCGTAGGTGGGACACAAAATGGGGAGTTCTTC.

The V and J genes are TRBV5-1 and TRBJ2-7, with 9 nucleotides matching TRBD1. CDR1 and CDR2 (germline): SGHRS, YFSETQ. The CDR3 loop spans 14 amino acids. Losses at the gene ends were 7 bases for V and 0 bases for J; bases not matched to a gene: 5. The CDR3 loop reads CASRPGQGSYEQYF. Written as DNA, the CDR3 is TGCGCCAGCCGACCGGGACAGGGCTCCTACGAGCAGTACTTC.

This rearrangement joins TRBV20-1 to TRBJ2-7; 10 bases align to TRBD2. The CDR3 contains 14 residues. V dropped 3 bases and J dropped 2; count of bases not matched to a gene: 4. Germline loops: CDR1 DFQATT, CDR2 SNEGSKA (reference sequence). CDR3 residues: CSASNSGGPYEQYF. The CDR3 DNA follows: TGCAGTGCTAGTAATAGCGGGGGGCCCTACGAGCAGTACTTC.